The 12 T cell receptor beta chains listed next were all sequenced from one sample in a study of cytomegalovirus exposure and HLA in healthy donors. The PCR was carried out with 60 Vbeta primers and 13 Jbeta primers. TCRdb's copy holds only in-frame clones and misses some; the assay was immunoSEQ multiplex PCR. The sample records around 200,000 clones, about four fifths being singletons. Specimen: PBMCs. The receptors here all came from a man aged 25 to 40 in good health and CMV-seropositive.

The chain uses TRBV4-3 and TRBJ2-1; TRBD2 matches at 10 bases. Germline CDR1 is LGHNA and CDR2 is YSLEER. V lost 0 bases, J lost 7 bases, and 12 bases stayed unmatched. This CDR3 has 18 amino acids. CDR3: CASSQDPVTSGKYNEQFF. In DNA form, the CDR3 reads TGCGCCAGCAGCCAAGATCCCGTCACTAGCGGGAAATATAATGAGCAGTTCTTC.

CDR3 protein: CASSLDPTSIAASYEQYF. The CDR3 DNA is TGTGCCAGCAGCTTAGATCCCACCTCAATAGCGGCCTCCTACGAGCAGTACTTC. This chain links TRBV11-2 with TRBJ2-7, with a possible D match to TRBD2 (6 bases). Trimming pared 0 bases from V and 0 bases from J, leaving 18 bases between. The CDR3 has 18 residues. CDR1 is SGHAT and CDR2 is FQNNGV in the germline V gene.

This clone was recorded a few times. This chain uses TRBV7-2 with TRBJ2-3; 10 nucleotides agree with TRBD2. After removal of 9 bases from V and 6 bases from J, the junction contained 6 bases not matched to a gene. This CDR3 contains 13 residues. CDR1 and CDR2 (germline): SGHTA, FQGNSA. Written as DNA, the CDR3 is TGTGCCAGTCTAGCGGGAGACGAGGATACGCAGTATTTT. This gives the protein CASLAGDEDTQYF. Full variable domain (rest looked up from reference TRBV7-2 and TRBJ2-3): GAGVSQSPSNKVTEKGKDVELRCDPISGHTALYWYRQSLGQGLEFLIYFQGNSAPDKSGLPSDRFSAERTGGSVSTLTIQRTQQEDSAVYLCASLAGDEDTQYFGPGTRLTVL.

The V call is TRBV6-5, the J call TRBJ1-1, with 7 nucleotides matching TRBD1. Germline V gene sequence: CDR1 MNHEY, CDR2 SVGAGI. After removal of 4 bases from V and 4 bases from J, the junction contained 9 bases not matched to a gene. This CDR3 is 15 amino acids long. The CDR3 coding sequence is TGTGCCAGCAGTTCCCGAGGAAGGGGGCCCACTGAAGCTTTCTTT. Translating it yields CASSSRGRGPTEAFF.

J is TRBJ2-6 and V is TRBV7-9, with D uncertain. V was cut by 1 base and J by 1 base, with 5 bases left in between. The length of the CDR3 is 15 residues. From germline, CDR1 is SEHNR and CDR2 FQNEAQ (reference sequence). The DNA of the CDR3 is TGTGCCAGCAGCTTAGTAATGTCTGGGGCCAACGTCCTGACTTTC. Translated, it gives CASSLVMSGANVLTF.

V usage is TRBV5-1 and J usage is TRBJ2-5, with 11 bases that match TRBD2. The end of the DNA fits TRBJ2-7 better, so the J call may be wrong. The CDR3 length is 15 residues. The germline V gene encodes CDR1 SGHRS and CDR2 YFSETQ. For the CDR3, the DNA is TGCGCCAGCAGCTTTCTAGCGGGAGGTTCCTACGAGCAGTACTTC. Its translation: CASSFLAGGSYEQYF.

This chain links TRBV9 with TRBJ2-5, with a weak D call TRBD2 (6 bases). CDR1 and CDR2 from the germline V gene are SGDLS and YYNGEE. This CDR3 region has 15 residues. V was pared by 0 bases and J by 5 bases, with 14 bases between. The CDR3 protein is CASSVAGGSSETQYF. CDR3 bases: TGTGCCAGCAGCGTAGCTGGGGGGTCGTCGGAGACCCAGTACTTC.

The genes are TRBV29-1 and TRBJ1-2; TRBD1 agrees at 12 bases. The CDR3 has 17 amino acids. Germline lookup yields CDR1 SQVTM and CDR2 ANQGSEA. V trimming: 6 bases; J trimming: 3 bases; junction bases outside the gene matches: 14. This chain's CDR3 is CSVHRGTGGAEDYGYTF. The CDR3 DNA reads TGCAGCGTACACAGGGGGACAGGGGGCGCGGAAGACTATGGCTACACCTTC.

CDR3 loop: CAISERTGDSPLHF. CDR3 nucleotide sequence: TGTGCCATCAGTGAGAGGACAGGGGATTCACCCCTCCACTTT. This chain links TRBV10-3 with TRBJ1-6; 9 bases align to TRBD1. The CDR3 consists of 14 residues. CDR1 is ENHRY, CDR2 SYGVKD, per germline. Germline trimming cut 2 bases from V and 8 bases from J; bases unmatched to any gene: 1.

This clone was seen only once. The chain carries TRBV5-4 and TRBJ1-2, with 9 bases lining up with TRBD1. Germline trimming cut 2 bases from V and 5 bases from J; bases unmatched to any gene: 4. This CDR3 comprises 14 residues. In germline, CDR1 is SGHNT, CDR2 YYREEE (reference sequence). CDR3 coding DNA: TGTGCCAGCAGCTTACAGGGGGCTTTTTATGGCTACACCTTC. Translating it yields CASSLQGAFYGYTF.

This clone was observed a handful of times. The chain carries TRBV7-8 and TRBJ2-4, with 7 bases matching TRBD2. V shed 4 bases, J shed 0 bases, and the junction held 15 bases outside the gene matches. CDR1 is SGHVS, CDR2 FQNEAQ, per germline. This CDR3 has 19 residues. The CDR3: CASSSWSWGGILAKNIQYF. Here the CDR3 DNA reads TGTGCCAGCAGCTCATGGTCGTGGGGGGGAATACTAGCCAAAAACATTCAGTACTTC.

The J gene is TRBJ2-1, the V gene TRBV7-2; tentative D call: TRBD2 (6 bases). Between the trimmed V and J ends, which lost 7 bases and 12 bases, there was a span of 13 bases. Per germline, CDR1 SGHTA and CDR2 FQGNSA. The CDR3 extends over 11 amino acids. CDR3 DNA: TGTGCCAGCATCCCCGGGAGCCCGCAGTTCTTC. Protein product: CASIPGSPQFF. Using reference TRBV7-2 and TRBJ2-1 for the parts outside the CDR3, the full variable domain is GAGVSQSPSNKVTEKGKDVELRCDPISGHTALYWYRQSLGQGLEFLIYFQGNSAPDKSGLPSDRFSAERTGGSVSTLTIQRTQQEDSAVYLCASIPGSPQFFGPGTRLTVL.